These 24 T cell receptor beta chains were all obtained from the same sample, sequenced in a study of identical twins. One entry per CDR3 protein results from TCRdb running MiXCR on the 5' RACE reads. Altogether approximately 220,000 distinct CDR3 sequences are present, approximately 6.8% being singletons, with the ten largest covering less than 6.5%. These data are also associated with another study on yellow fever vaccine responses in identical twins.

Source material: CD8+ T cells sorted from blood. These receptors were collected from a woman between 18 and 29 years old in good health.

V and J are TRBV7-6 and TRBJ2-7, with 8 bases lining up with TRBD2. Trimming at V came to 10 bases and at J to 2 bases, leaving 13 bases not matched to a gene. The CDR3 runs to 15 residues. Germline assignment: CDR1 SGHVS and CDR2 FNYEAQ. Written as DNA, the CDR3 is TGTGCCACCTCGCGGGGGGCAGGGGCCCCCTACGAGCAGTACTTC. Translation: CATSRGAGAPYEQYF.

The CDR3 reads CASGTGLEQYF. The CDR3 DNA sequence: TGTGCCAGCGGCACTGGGCTCGAGCAGTACTTC. This chain joins TRBV12-3 or TRBV12-4 and TRBJ2-7; D gene uncertain. With 8 bases removed from V and 6 bases from J, the gap between germline ends came to 11 bases. There are 11 residues in the CDR3.

This clonotype was detected a few times. This sequence joins TRBV20-1 and TRBJ2-1, with TRBD2 matching over 9 bases. CDR1 DFQATT and CDR2 SNEGSKA come from the germline V gene (reference sequence). Trimming removed 4 bases from V and 7 bases from J; junction bases left unmatched: 14. This CDR3 region has 16 residues. The CDR3 protein is CSANPIAGVVPNEQFF. CDR3 nucleotide sequence: TGCAGTGCTAACCCGATAGCGGGAGTGGTGCCGAATGAGCAGTTCTTC.

This clonotype has at least ten counts. The J gene is TRBJ1-1, the V gene TRBV12-3 or TRBV12-4; weak D call: TRBD1 (5 bases). Trimming cost V 3 bases and J 5 bases, with 7 bases left between them. There are 12 residues in the CDR3. The CDR3 is CASSLWGTEAFF. Written as DNA, the CDR3 is TGTGCCAGCAGTTTGTGGGGGACTGAAGCTTTCTTT.

This chain joins TRBV6-2 or TRBV6-3 and TRBJ2-7; unclear D gene. The CDR3 is made up of 16 amino acids. Germline CDR1 MNHEY, CDR2 SVGEGT. V lost 2 bases, J lost 2 bases, and 16 bases lay in between. As DNA, the CDR3 is TGTGCCAGCAGTTACACGGTCAGTTGGGTTCCCTACGAGCAGTACTTC. It translates to CASSYTVSWVPYEQYF.

The chain links TRBV7-2 to TRBJ2-5, with TRBD2 matching over 11 bases. Germline CDR1 and CDR2: SGHTA and FQGNSA. CDR3 length equals 15 residues. J lost 4 bases, V lost 5 bases, and 6 bases had no gene match. In DNA form, the CDR3 reads TGTGCCAGCAGCCTTAGCGGGAGGGCCCTAGAGACCCAGTACTTC. Its protein product is CASSLSGRALETQYF.

CDR3 DNA: TGCAGTGCCCACCCGGGACTCAGCTCCTACAATGAGCAGTTCTTC. Translation: CSAHPGLSSYNEQFF. The chain couples TRBV20-1 to TRBJ2-1; D perhaps matches TRBD2 (6 bases). V shed 6 bases and J shed 0 bases, with 15 bases lying between them. CDR1 is DFQATT and CDR2 is SNEGSKA in the germline V gene (reference sequence). This CDR3 comprises 15 residues.

V is TRBV2 and J is TRBJ2-2; TRBD2 aligns across 9 bases. Unmatched junction bases numbered 6, after V lost 6 bases and J lost 1 base. The germline gives CDR1 SNHLY, CDR2 FYNNEI. The CDR3 contains 16 residues. The CDR3 nucleotides are TGTGCCAGCAGCACCTTTAGCGGGGGGAACACCGGGGAGCTGTTTTTT. Translation gives CASSTFSGGNTGELFF.

The genes are TRBV20-1 and TRBJ2-7; 9 nucleotides agree with TRBD2. The CDR3 is made up of 15 amino acids. The trim removed 5 bases at V and 0 bases at J, leaving 8 bases unmatched. The germline V gene encodes CDR1 DFQATT and CDR2 SNEGSKA (reference sequence). CDR3 loop: CSAVQAGGYSYEQYV. As DNA, the CDR3 is TGCAGTGCTGTTCAAGCGGGGGGCTACTCCTACGAGCAGTACGTC.

The chain recombines TRBV3-1 with TRBJ2-3; TRBD2 matches at 7 bases. This CDR3 contains 16 residues. In germline, CDR1 is LGHDT, CDR2 YNNKEL (reference sequence). The trim removed 0 bases at V and 0 bases at J, leaving 3 bases unmatched. CDR3 region: CASSQDNGGSTDTQYF. CDR3 in DNA: TGTGCCAGCAGCCAAGATAACGGGGGGAGCACAGATACGCAGTATTTT.

This clonotype was observed at least ten times. The gene calls are TRBV10-2 and TRBJ1-4; D gene unclear. V was clipped by 3 bases and J by 0 bases, with 8 bases between them. CDR1 is WSHSY, CDR2 SAAADI, per germline. The CDR3 length is 15 residues. CDR3: CASSEPGTTNEKLFF. Written as DNA, the CDR3 is TGCGCCAGCAGTGAACCGGGAACAACTAATGAAAAACTGTTTTTT.

This clonotype appeared a few times. The J gene is TRBJ1-1, the V gene TRBV7-9; unclear D gene. The CDR3 runs to 13 residues. V was trimmed by 5 bases and J by 4 bases, leaving 11 bases between them. Germline CDR1 is SEHNR and CDR2 is FQNEAQ (reference sequence). CDR3 in amino acids: CASSQGSVTEAFF. CDR3 nucleotides: TGTGCCAGCAGCCAAGGGTCGGTCACTGAAGCTTTCTTT.

Ten or more counts support this clonotype. The chain has TRBV5-6 and TRBJ2-3; tentatively, D is TRBD1 or TRBD2 (6 bases each). Germline CDR1 SGHDT, CDR2 YYEEEE. Trimming left V 1 base short and J 2 bases short, with 11 bases between. This CDR3 comprises 15 residues. The CDR3 loop is CASSLSGAITDTQYF. The CDR3 bases are TGTGCCAGCAGCTTGTCGGGGGCAATCACAGATACGCAGTATTTT.

V and J are TRBV12-3 or TRBV12-4 and TRBJ1-4, with 10 bases fitting TRBD1. This CDR3 spans 16 amino acids. J lost 8 bases, V lost 3 bases, and 9 bases had no gene match. DNA of the CDR3: TGTGCCAGCAGTTTGCTCCGGGACAGGGGTTACGAAAAACTGTTTTTT. Translation gives CASSLLRDRGYEKLFF.

This clonotype came up many times. The J gene is TRBJ2-1, the V gene TRBV7-3; 11 bases map to TRBD2. Trimming cost V 4 bases and J 13 bases; bases outside gene matches: 6. The length of the CDR3 is 13 residues. Germline CDR1 is SGHTA and CDR2 is FQGTGA. The chain's CDR3 is CASSSGTSGDQFF. The CDR3 nucleotides are TGTGCCAGCAGCTCTGGGACTAGCGGTGATCAGTTCTTC.

This clonotype was seen many times. The J gene is TRBJ1-2, the V gene TRBV12-5; D is undetermined. With 4 bases removed from V and 0 bases from J, the gap between germline ends came to 9 bases. The CDR3 consists of 14 residues. Germline CDR1 and CDR2: LGHNT and FRNRAP. CDR3 protein: CASGSQTSNYGYTF. In nucleotides, the CDR3 is TGTGCTAGTGGTTCACAGACTTCTAACTATGGCTACACCTTC. Variable domain in full (rest from reference TRBV12-5 and TRBJ1-2): DARVTQTPRHKVTEMGQEVTMRCQPILGHNTVFWYRQTMMQGLELLAYFRNRAPLDDSGMPKDRFSAEMPDATLATLKIQPSEPRDSAVYFCASGSQTSNYGYTFGSGTRLTVV.

This clonotype showed up many times. V and J are TRBV7-2 and TRBJ2-7, with TRBD2 matching over 8 bases. V lost 5 bases, J lost 5 bases, and 11 bases stayed unmatched. Germline V gene data show CDR1 as SGHTA and CDR2 as FQGNSA. The CDR3 has 15 amino acids. Here the CDR3 reads CASSTSGTSYDEQYF. CDR3 DNA sequence: TGTGCCAGCAGCACCTCCGGGACTAGTTATGACGAGCAGTACTTC. Full variable domain (rest looked up from reference TRBV7-2 and TRBJ2-7): GAGVSQSPSNKVTEKGKDVELRCDPISGHTALYWYRQSLGQGLEFLIYFQGNSAPDKSGLPSDRFSAERTGGSVSTLTIQRTQQEDSAVYLCASSTSGTSYDEQYFGPGTRLTVT.

This clonotype was detected many times. The CDR3 spells CASSGVGVSVSYNEQFF. CDR3 in DNA: TGTGCCAGCAGCGGGGTCGGGGTTTCGGTCTCCTACAATGAGCAGTTCTTC. V and J are TRBV5-5 and TRBJ2-1, with D perhaps matching TRBD2 (5 bases). V was shortened by 4 bases and J by 0 bases, with 17 bases between the two germline ends. This CDR3 region has 17 residues. The germline gives CDR1 SGHKS, CDR2 YYEKEE (reference sequence).

This clonotype was seen only a few times. The chain combines TRBV7-9 with TRBJ1-1; TRBD1 agrees at 11 bases. Germline V gene data show CDR1 as SEHNR and CDR2 as FQNEAQ (reference sequence). Losses at the gene ends were 6 bases for V and 5 bases for J; bases not matched to a gene: 5. The CDR3 spans 14 residues. Here the CDR3 DNA reads TGTGCCAGCAGGACGGACAGGGGGCGGACTGAAGCTTTCTTT. Amino acids: CASRTDRGRTEAFF. The full variable domain, its missing parts supplied by reference TRBV7-9 and TRBJ1-1, is DTGVSQNPRHKITKRGQNVTFRCDPISEHNRLYWYRQTLGQGPEFLTYFQNEAQLEKSRLLSDRFSAERPKGSFSTLEIQRTEQGDSAMYLCASRTDRGRTEAFFGQGTRLTVV.

This clonotype was seen at least ten times. The J gene is TRBJ2-3, the V gene TRBV27; 7 bases are a match to TRBD2. V shed 3 bases, J shed 6 bases, and the junction held 12 bases outside the gene matches. Germline CDR1 and CDR2: MNHEY and SMNVEV (reference sequence). The CDR3 length is 16 residues. The CDR3, as DNA: TGTGCCAGCAGTTTGTTGAGCGGGGAGCCTCGGGATACGCAGTATTTT. Protein: CASSLLSGEPRDTQYF.

Many counts were recorded for this clonotype. The V call is TRBV4-1, the J call TRBJ1-5, with D possibly TRBD1 on 6 matching bases. This CDR3 has 15 residues. Germline CDR1 and CDR2: MGHRA and YSYEKL. V shed 4 bases and J shed 4 bases, with 14 bases lying between them. CDR3 DNA: TGCGCCAGCAGCCCTCAACAGGGAGGGAATCAGCCCCAGCATTTT. Its protein product is CASSPQQGGNQPQHF.

V and J are TRBV18 and TRBJ2-1; no definite D call. Germline lookup yields CDR1 KGHSH and CDR2 LQKENI. CDR3 length: 20 residues. Trimming shortened V by 1 base and J by 5 bases, and 27 bases separated the two germline ends. The CDR3 DNA reads TGTGCCAGCTCACCACGTCAGGCTATAGCACGGACCAAATTAAACAATGAGCAGTTCTTC. Its translation is CASSPRQAIARTKLNNEQFF.

The CDR3 region has the DNA TGCAGTGCTTTCAACTCGGGTGGCTACACCTTC. It yields the protein CSAFNSGGYTF. V usage is TRBV20-1 and J usage is TRBJ1-2, with D hard to call. The CDR3 runs to 11 residues. Germline V gene data show CDR1 as DFQATT and CDR2 as SNEGSKA (reference sequence). The V end was cut by 5 bases, the J end by 7 bases, with 11 bases between.

The sample holds many counts of this clonotype. The chain couples TRBV5-5 to TRBJ2-6; tentatively, D is TRBD2 (6 bases). This CDR3 spans 17 amino acids. Looked up from germline, CDR1 is SGHKS and CDR2 is YYEKEE (reference sequence). Trimming stripped 0 bases from V and 6 bases from J, with 16 bases between. In DNA form, the CDR3 reads TGTGCCAGCAGCTTGGTTCAGGGAGGAAGACAGGCCAACGTCCTGACTTTC. Residues: CASSLVQGGRQANVLTF.